Following are 18 T cell receptor beta chains from one sample sequenced in a study of vaccination and CD4 T cells after COVID-19. No cognate antigen is known for these TCRs. The treatment was: roughly ten-day PBMC culture with coronavirus spike peptide pools or control peptides (ViraFEST assay). An Oncomine TCR Beta short-read assay was used to sequence the DNA from cultured CD4+ T cells. TCRdb analysed the PCR reads with MiXCR anew, one entry per CDR3 protein. The sample holds 4,800 or so distinct CDR3 sequences, around 80% seen once. Sequencing used CD4+ T cells from blood, cultured in vitro. The receptor set was obtained from a human donor who had recovered from COVID-19.

The V call is TRBV30, the J call TRBJ1-5; D gene ambiguous. Looked up from germline, CDR1 is GTSNPN and CDR2 is SVGIG (reference sequence). Trimming cost V 3 bases and J 2 bases, with 5 bases left between them. This CDR3 contains 12 residues. The CDR3 DNA sequence: TGTGCCTGGAGCACAGGCAATCAGCCCCAGCATTTT. Protein sequence: CAWSTGNQPQHF.

The V call is TRBV12-3 or TRBV12-4, the J call TRBJ1-2, with D unresolved. V was cut by 8 bases and J by 4 bases, with 8 bases left in between. The CDR3 contains 11 residues. In DNA form, the CDR3 reads TGTGCCAGCTGGGGAACCTATGGCTACACCTTC. It translates to CASWGTYGYTF.

This clonotype occurred a few times. The chain joins TRBV6-5 to TRBJ1-2, with TRBD1 matching 7 bases. V lost 4 bases to trimming and J lost 2 bases; unmatched junction nucleotides: 4. Germline values: CDR1 MNHEY, CDR2 SVGAGI. The CDR3 runs to 14 residues. CDR3 sequence reads: CASSFLQGNYGYTF. The CDR3 DNA reads TGTGCCAGCAGTTTTCTACAGGGGAACTATGGCTACACCTTC.

The gene calls are TRBV20-1 and TRBJ1-2, with TRBD1 as a possible D gene (5 bases). This CDR3 comprises 15 residues. Trimming left V 5 bases short and J 2 bases short, with 18 bases between. Germline V gives CDR1 DFQATT, CDR2 SNEGSKA (reference sequence). The CDR3 coding sequence is TGCAGTGCTCTTAATACAGGCAGTCTGAACTATGGCTACACCTTC. Encoded protein: CSALNTGSLNYGYTF.

This clonotype was seen a few times. This chain joins TRBV20-1 and TRBJ1-5; TRBD1 agrees at 9 bases. Germline V gene data show CDR1 as DFQATT and CDR2 as SNEGSKA (reference sequence). The V gene end was trimmed by 5 bases and the J gene end by 2 bases; junction bases not matched to a gene: 13. The CDR3 contains 17 residues. The CDR3 protein is CSAPGQGGYRGNQPQHF. CDR3 sequence (DNA): TGCAGTGCTCCGGGACAGGGTGGCTATAGGGGCAATCAGCCCCAGCATTTT.

This clonotype has a handful of counts. The V call is TRBV12-3 or TRBV12-4, the J call TRBJ1-2; 7 bases are a match to TRBD1. The CDR3 sequence is 13 residues long. V lost 8 bases, J lost 0 bases, and 3 bases stayed unmatched. The CDR3 DNA reads as TGTGCCAGCGCTCAGGGGGCTAACTATGGCTACACCTTC. Encoded protein: CASAQGANYGYTF.

V and J are TRBV18 and TRBJ1-2; no definite D call. The germline gives CDR1 KGHSH, CDR2 LQKENI. The V end was cut by 5 bases, the J end by 4 bases, with 20 bases between. The CDR3 has 16 residues. The CDR3 region is CASSTSTPRYLYGYTF. CDR3 sequence (DNA): TGTGCCAGCTCAACTTCGACACCCCGGTATCTCTATGGCTACACCTTC. Using reference TRBV18 and TRBJ1-2 for the parts outside the CDR3, the full variable domain is NAGVMQNPRHLVRRRGQEARLRCSPMKGHSHVYWYRQLPEEGLKFMVYLQKENIIDESGMPKERFSAEFPKEGPSILRIQQVVRGDSAAYFCASSTSTPRYLYGYTFGSGTRLTVV.

The chain joins TRBV2 to TRBJ1-5; D is ambiguous. The CDR3 contains 12 residues. The V gene lost 7 bases and the J gene lost 3 bases, with 7 bases spanning the gap. The germline gives CDR1 SNHLY, CDR2 FYNNEI. The CDR3 DNA reads TGTGCCAGCACAACAAACAATCAGCCCCAGCATTTT. It yields the protein CASTTNNQPQHF. The variable domain in full, completed from reference TRBV2 and TRBJ1-5, reads EPEVTQTPSHQVTQMGQEVILRCVPISNHLYFYWYRQILGQKVEFLVSFYNNEISEKSEIFDDQFSVERPDGSNFTLKIRSTKLEDSAMYFCASTTNNQPQHFGDGTRLSIL.

The chain joins TRBV5-1 to TRBJ2-3; 8 positions match TRBD2. Germline V gives CDR1 SGHRS, CDR2 YFSETQ. The V and J ends lost 3 bases and 3 bases, in that order; junction bases with no gene match: 6. The CDR3 sequence is 15 residues long. The CDR3 DNA follows: TGCGCCAGCAGCTCGAGGGGGACTAGAACAGATACGCAGTATTTT. Translated: CASSSRGTRTDTQYF.

Here the CDR3 reads CASSESRQDNECGYTF. In nucleotides, the CDR3 is TGCGCCAGCAGTGAGTCGAGGCAGGACAACGAATGTGGCTACACCTTC. V usage is TRBV10-1 and J usage is TRBJ1-2, with a tentative D call TRBD1 (5 bases). Germline V lookup: CDR1 WNHNN, CDR2 SYGVQD (reference sequence). The CDR3 length is 16 residues. With 0 bases removed from V and 7 bases from J, the gap between germline ends came to 18 bases.

The gene calls are TRBV7-2 and TRBJ1-1; D perhaps matches TRBD1 (6 bases). The V end was cut by 5 bases, the J end by 1 base, with 20 bases between. Looked up from germline, CDR1 is SGHTA and CDR2 is FQGNSA. CDR3 size: 17 residues. The CDR3 reads CASSHGFTGNKNTEAFF. The CDR3 DNA sequence: TGTGCCAGCAGCCACGGCTTCACAGGGAATAAGAACACTGAAGCTTTCTTT.

The rearrangement joins TRBV20-1 to TRBJ1-5; a possible D gene is TRBD1 (6 bases). With 1 base removed from V and 5 bases from J, the gap between germline ends came to 12 bases. There are 14 residues in the CDR3. CDR1 and CDR2 from the germline V gene are DFQATT and SNEGSKA (reference sequence). DNA of the CDR3: TGCAGTGCTAGAGGGCGGGGGCTAGATCAGCCCCAGCATTTT. Translated: CSARGRGLDQPQHF.

J is TRBJ1-2 and V is TRBV20-1; 7 nucleotides match TRBD1. The CDR3 is 13 amino acids. V gave up 2 bases and J gave up 3 bases; unmatched junction bases: 3. Germline V gene lookup returns CDR1 DFQATT and CDR2 SNEGSKA (reference sequence). This CDR3 reads CSARTGTDYGYTF. CDR3 nucleotides: TGCAGTGCTAGAACCGGGACAGACTATGGCTACACCTTC.

V and J are TRBV5-4 and TRBJ1-2; D may be TRBD1 (5 bases). CDR3 length equals 12 residues. The V gene's germline CDR1 is SGHNT and CDR2 YYREEE (reference sequence). The ends were cut back, 4 bases at V and 4 bases at J, with 8 bases in the middle. In DNA, the CDR3 is TGTGCCAGCAGCCCGGGACCCTATGGCTACACCTTC. This codes for CASSPGPYGYTF.

The chain has TRBV10-3 and TRBJ1-2; D is unresolved. CDR3 length: 12 residues. Looked up from germline, CDR1 is ENHRY and CDR2 is SYGVKD. V was pared by 6 bases and J by 5 bases, with 10 bases between. CDR3 region: CAISLDKYGYTF. As DNA, the CDR3 is TGTGCCATCAGCCTAGACAAGTATGGCTACACCTTC.

As for this clonotype: A junction boundary mismatches the germline segment, possibly from a read error. V is TRBV20-1 and J is TRBJ1-5; 9 bases line up with TRBD1. Germline V CDR1 and CDR2: DFQATT, SNEGSKA (reference sequence). The CDR3 is 14 amino acids. The CDR3 DNA reads as TGCAGTGCTAGACCGACAGGGGGGCATCAGCCCCAGCACTTT. It codes for CSARPTGGHQPQHF.

This sequence joins TRBV6-1 and TRBJ1-1; D gene unclear. CDR3 length: 11 amino acids. Trimming pared 6 bases from V and 11 bases from J, leaving 13 bases between. Looked up from germline, CDR1 is MNHNS and CDR2 is SASEGT. CDR3 sequence: CASSSPRLAFF. The DNA of the CDR3 is TGTGCCAGCAGCAGCCCAAGGTTGGCTTTCTTT.

The J gene is TRBJ1-1, the V gene TRBV18; D call uncertain. Germline assignment: CDR1 KGHSH and CDR2 LQKENI. The V and J ends lost 3 bases and 1 base respectively, with 9 bases between them. The CDR3 has 14 residues. In DNA form, the CDR3 reads TGTGCCAGCTCACCTGCAGGAGGGAACACTGAAGCTTTCTTT. Amino acids: CASSPAGGNTEAFF.